The entry below describes one TCR beta chain. What this receptor recognizes is not known. Per-base quality was not reported, and no clone a single base away is much larger than it. The TCR beta CDR3 regions were amplified from RNA transcripts. A first-round RT-PCR of the TCR CDR3 used the HTBI primer set with the Qiagen OneStep RT-PCR kit. The libraries were constructed in a second round of multiplex PCR and then size-selected and purified. Sequencing of the libraries was done on an Illumina HiSeq2000 using paired-end 100 bp reads. From the authors' description of their analysis: SOAPnuke was used to process the raw data, removing reads that contained adapters or uncalled bases, had a mean Phred below 15, or lacked an exact match to the constant primer or identifier. High-quality paired reads were merged with COPE v1.2.5, and unique nucleotide sequences were defined as clonotypes. Clonotypes were aligned to IMGT TRBV, TRBD and TRBJ reference segments using MiTCR v1.1. Only V-J combinations with frequency above 0.0001, covering approximately 99% of repertoires, were analysed. A TCS score was defined as the ratio between F50 (clonal expansion) and ExV (chaos), using BLOSUM62-based TCRdist between CDR3 peptides within each V-J. Welch's t-statistics and random forest reduced just over 500 V-J features to roughly 13, which were used in a naive Bayes classifier (R e1071). The Morisita-Horn index was used to measure how similar the thyroid and blood repertoires were. TCRdb itself trimmed the public reads at Q25 with fastp, ran MiXCR and retained productive beta chains. Every entry covers one CDR3 protein and lists the most common genes and DNA from its rows. The V and J calls, along with clone size, are taken from TCRdb and not from the paper's own processing. Recorded for this sample are around 100,000 distinct CDR3 sequences; roughly 47% of them occurred a single time. Under 30% of the sample is held by the ten biggest clonotypes.

CDR1 and CDR2, per the germline V gene, are SNHLY and FYNNEI. The CDR3 runs 13 amino acids, cysteine and phenylalanine included. Kept here is only the CDR3 DNA, which spans 39 bases and is read in frame from base 1. From V the trimming removes 5 bases and from J it removes 8 bases, while the gene matches leave 7 bases of the junction unaccounted for. This sample was included in a study of T cells in Graves' hyperthyroidism and ophthalmopathy (dated 2019 in TCRdb). Notes on the research overall: Peripheral blood samples were taken at initial diagnosis, before any treatment was given. After sampling, hyperthyroidism patients received methimazole starting at 30 mg daily, and ophthalmopathy patients received high-dose intravenous methylprednisolone. Whether ophthalmopathy could be predicted prospectively was tested in an independent validation cohort made up of 18 hyperthyroidism patients plus 17 patients who later progressed to ophthalmopathy. In more than five Graves' hyperthyroidism patients, the study also compared T-cell repertoires from thyroid tissue with T-cell repertoires from blood. According to the paper, TCR Vbeta CDR3 sequencing was carried out on approximately 140 peripheral blood samples, which came from 40 to 45 ophthalmopathy, around 74 hyperthyroidism and approximately 17 progressor patients. TCR V-J signatures able to tell the groups apart were searched for in a discovery cohort of approximately 95 patients, of whom around 43 had Graves' ophthalmopathy and 55 to 60 had stable Graves' hyperthyroidism. For training and testing, the 100 or so patients in the discovery cohort were randomly divided in a 7:3 ratio. General conclusions and limits of the study: A model built on a 13 V-J signature distinguished ophthalmopathy from stable hyperthyroidism, reaching approximately 89% sensitivity and about 81% specificity in cross-validation and 80%/75% in testing. In validation, the model predicted progression to ophthalmopathy a median of roughly six months before onset, with about 64% sensitivity and roughly 79% specificity. Most expanded thyroid clonotypes (frequency above 0.001) were also detected in blood, a finding suggesting that blood repertoires may reflect thyroid immune responses. Sample size was not statistically predetermined, and blinding of investigators to group allocation was not performed.

Stable Graves' hyperthyroidism was defined as the absence of progression to ophthalmopathy over 18 months of follow-up. Hyperthyroidism patients were newly diagnosed, had a disease duration of under 2 months, and were aged 18 to 65 years. Patients with uncontrolled infections, other autoimmune diseases, pregnancy or lactation were excluded. Diagnoses relied on clinical symptoms, serum thyroxine and TRAb, thyroid ultrasound and orbital computed tomography. PBMCs were separated from under 11 ml of fresh peripheral blood using Ficoll-Paque density gradient centrifugation. Total RNA was extracted using Trizol reagent, and RNA quality was assessed on an Agilent 2100 Bioanalyzer.

Sequencing was performed on blood. The chain joins TRBV2 to TRBJ2-5, with 8 middle bases fitting TRBD1. The TCR sequence derives from a man aged 35 to 55 with Graves' hyperthyroidism. The nucleotide sequence reads TGTGCCAGCAGTCCCCGGACAGGGTCAACCCAGTACTTC. Translated, this gives CASSPRTGSTQYF.